This TCR beta chain is from a study of post-analysis software for immune sequencing data (dated by TCRdb to the mid-2010s). General notes on the study: Disease courses on record covered relapsing-remitting, secondary progressive and progressive-relapsing multiple sclerosis, though some patients had no subtype annotation. The patient repertoires were compared against 11 previously published healthy control repertoires obtained from donors aged 6 to 25 years. A subset of samples was prepared in parallel using single-end sample barcoding, then pooled and co-amplified after Illumina adapter ligation. Broader findings and caveats from the paper: Direct clustering with F measure showed strong co-clustering of samples prepared in the same batch, prompting a batch-effect correction. Multiple sclerosis patients had significantly lower normalized Chao1 diversity than controls, a result that suggests substantial peripheral T-cell clonal expansion. The multiple sclerosis patient group was slightly younger than the control group. Significantly higher frequencies in patients than in controls were found for roughly 5 TRBV segments, including TRBV5-6, TRBV5-1 and TRBV20-1.

Taken from the germline V gene, the CDR1 and CDR2 loops are LGHNA and YNFKEQ. The germline V end is reduced by 3 bases and the J end by 2 bases; junction bases left unmatched: 13. Measured from the cysteine to the phenylalanine, the CDR3 is 17 residues long. Of all the DNA, just the CDR3 is kept, 51 bases in frame from base 1. Library method: PCR. Sequencing took place on an Illumina HiSeq 2500. Unique molecular identifiers were incorporated into TCR beta cDNA libraries to reduce PCR and sequencing biases. Approximately 500,000 cDNA molecules were obtained per 1 to 10 million input T cells, so each molecule approximated one T cell. The same protocol used for the earlier healthy control dataset was applied to prepare and sequence the patient libraries. Within a given batch, samples were prepared together, multiplexed and sequenced on the same HiSeq lane. Concerning the study's data processing: Raw barcoded reads were processed with MIGEC, discarding single-read molecular identifier groups before consensus assembly and CDR3 extraction. Clonotype tables were post-analysed with VDJtools, normalizing diversity by down-sampling all datasets to the smallest sample size. To correct batch-related cross-sample contamination, repertoire overlap clustering matched CDR3 amino acid sequences but not nucleotide sequences. The public reads were run again by TCRdb, first through fastp at Q25 and then through MiXCR, and only productive beta chains were kept. Rows are combined by CDR3 protein, so each entry shows the most common genes and DNA. The V and J calls here are based on TCRdb, not the publication. The sample table holds about 680,000 distinct CDR3 sequences, of which approximately 59% were seen once. The ten largest account for roughly 12% of the sample.

Comment on this clonotype: Its antigen has not been determined. Base qualities are missing; no much larger clone stands one base away.

To demonstrate the VDJtools post-analysis software, TCR beta repertoires were profiled from the peripheral blood of over ten young patients with multiple sclerosis. The patients with multiple sclerosis were children and adolescents between roughly 6 and 16 years of age. The clonotype comes from a girl aged 2 to 9 with multiple sclerosis. The sequence joins TRBV4-2 to TRBJ2-7; 7 nucleotides in the junction match TRBD1. Specimen: blood. The CDR3 protein: CASSQALRDRTTYEQYF. The nucleotide sequence is given as TGTGCCAGCAGCCAGGCGCTCCGGGACAGAACGACCTACGAGCAGTACTTC.